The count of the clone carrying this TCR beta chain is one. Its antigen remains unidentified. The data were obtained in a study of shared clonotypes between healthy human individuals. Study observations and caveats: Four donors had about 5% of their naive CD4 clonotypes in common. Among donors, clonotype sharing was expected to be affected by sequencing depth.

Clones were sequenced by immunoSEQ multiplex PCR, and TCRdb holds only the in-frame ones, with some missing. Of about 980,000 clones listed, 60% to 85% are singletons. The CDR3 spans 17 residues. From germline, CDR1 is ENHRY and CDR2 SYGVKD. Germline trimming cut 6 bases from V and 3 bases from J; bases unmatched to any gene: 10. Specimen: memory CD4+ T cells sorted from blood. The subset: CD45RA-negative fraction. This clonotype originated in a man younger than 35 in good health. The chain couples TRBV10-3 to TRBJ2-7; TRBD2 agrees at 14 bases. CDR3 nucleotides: TGTGCCATCAGCTTCGGACTAGCGGGAGGCCAGCTCTACGAGCAGTACTTC. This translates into CAISFGLAGGQLYEQYF.